Described below is a single TCR beta chain sequence and its context. Its antigen remains unknown. Arm-PCR with iRepertoire HTBI primers amplified the CDR3 regions for these TCR beta libraries. TCRdb re-derived calls from the multiplex PCR reads in MiXCR, one entry per CDR3 protein. Seen here are under 450,000 distinct CDR3 sequences, around 24% observed once, and the top ten hold about a quarter. The time point: persistent/refractory GD, antithyroid drugs over 5 years with positive TRAb. Following extraction of RNA from PBMCs, that RNA was used to make the TCR library. Collection of peripheral blood (around 10 milliliters) was done using EDTA tubes. V was trimmed by 5 bases and J by 4 bases, leaving 11 bases between them. Germline values: CDR1 MDHEN, CDR2 SYDVKM. CDR3 length equals 14 residues. The data belong to a study of regulatory T cells in long-lasting Graves disease. Study as a whole: Over 5 years on antithyroid drugs plus positive TSH receptor antibodies marked Graves' disease as persistent. Study-level results: It was peripheral blood alone, not thyroid tissue, that was studied. TRBV28 was favored in persistent disease, as were TRBJ1-2 and TRBJ2-5.

The rearrangement links TRBV28 to TRBJ2-2; tentative D call: TRBD1 (5 bases). The source is a female donor with Graves disease. The sequenced sample was peripheral blood mononuclear cells (PBMCs), obtained when the disease was refractory, from a patient treated with antithyroid drugs. The CDR3 DNA follows: TGTGCCAGCAGTCTAACAGGAGTCACCGGGGAGCTGTTTTTT. This encodes CASSLTGVTGELFF.